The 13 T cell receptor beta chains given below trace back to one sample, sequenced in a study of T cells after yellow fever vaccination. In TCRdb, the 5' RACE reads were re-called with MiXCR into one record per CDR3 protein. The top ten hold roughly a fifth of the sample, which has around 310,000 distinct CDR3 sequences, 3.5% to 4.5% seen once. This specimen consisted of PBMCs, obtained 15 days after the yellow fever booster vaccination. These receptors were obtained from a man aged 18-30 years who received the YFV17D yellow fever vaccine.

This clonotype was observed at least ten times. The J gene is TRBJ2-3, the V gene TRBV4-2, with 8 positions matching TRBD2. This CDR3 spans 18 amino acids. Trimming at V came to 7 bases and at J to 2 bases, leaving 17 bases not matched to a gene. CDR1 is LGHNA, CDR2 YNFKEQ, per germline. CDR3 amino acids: CASTTASSGVSNTDTQYF. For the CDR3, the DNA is TGTGCCAGCACCACGGCCAGTAGCGGGGTCTCAAACACAGATACGCAGTATTTT.

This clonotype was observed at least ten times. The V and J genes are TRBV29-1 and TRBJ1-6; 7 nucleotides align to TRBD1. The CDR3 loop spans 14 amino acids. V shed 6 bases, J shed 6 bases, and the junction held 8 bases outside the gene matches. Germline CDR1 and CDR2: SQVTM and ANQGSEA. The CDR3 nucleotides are TGCAGCGTAGGGGACCGGGACAGTAATTCACCCCTCCACTTT. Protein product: CSVGDRDSNSPLHF. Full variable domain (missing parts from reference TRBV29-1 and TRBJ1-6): SAVISQKPSRDICQRGTSLTIQCQVDSQVTMMFWYRQQPGQSLTLIATANQGSEATYESGFVIDKFPISRPNLTFSTLTVSNMSPEDSSIYLCSVGDRDSNSPLHFGNGTRLTVT.

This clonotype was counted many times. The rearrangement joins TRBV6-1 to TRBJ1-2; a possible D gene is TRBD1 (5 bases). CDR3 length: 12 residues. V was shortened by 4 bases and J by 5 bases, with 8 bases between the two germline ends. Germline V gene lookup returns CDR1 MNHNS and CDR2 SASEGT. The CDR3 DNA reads TGTGCCAGCAGTGCCGGGGCTTATGGCTACACCTTC. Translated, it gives CASSAGAYGYTF.

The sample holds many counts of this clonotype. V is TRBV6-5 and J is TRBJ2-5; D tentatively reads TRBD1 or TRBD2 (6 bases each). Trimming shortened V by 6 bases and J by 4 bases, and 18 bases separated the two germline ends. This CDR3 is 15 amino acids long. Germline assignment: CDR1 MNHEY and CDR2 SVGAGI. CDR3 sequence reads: CASRWSWGAPETQYF. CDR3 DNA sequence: TGTGCCAGCAGATGGTCGTGGGGGGCCCCAGAGACCCAGTACTTC.

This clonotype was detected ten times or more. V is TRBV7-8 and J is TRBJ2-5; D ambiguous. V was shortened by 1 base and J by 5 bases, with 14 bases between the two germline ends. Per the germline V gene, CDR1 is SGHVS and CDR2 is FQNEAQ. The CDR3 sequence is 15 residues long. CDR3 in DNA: TGTGCCAGCAGCTTAGGGATGGCTGGTGGGGAGACCCAGTACTTC. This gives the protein CASSLGMAGGETQYF.

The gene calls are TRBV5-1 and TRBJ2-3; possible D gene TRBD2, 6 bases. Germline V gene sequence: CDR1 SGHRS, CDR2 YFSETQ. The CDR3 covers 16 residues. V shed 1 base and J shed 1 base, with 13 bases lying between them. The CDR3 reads CASSLLRGQGTDTQYF. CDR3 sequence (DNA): TGCGCCAGCAGCTTGCTGCGGGGCCAAGGCACAGATACGCAGTATTTT.

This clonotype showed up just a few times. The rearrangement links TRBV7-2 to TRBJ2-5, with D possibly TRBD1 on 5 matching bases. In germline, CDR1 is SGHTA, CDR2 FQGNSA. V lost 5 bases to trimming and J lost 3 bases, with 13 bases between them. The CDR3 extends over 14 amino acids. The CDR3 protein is CASSASGAEETQYF. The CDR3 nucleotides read TGTGCCAGCAGCGCCAGTGGGGCCGAAGAGACCCAGTACTTC.

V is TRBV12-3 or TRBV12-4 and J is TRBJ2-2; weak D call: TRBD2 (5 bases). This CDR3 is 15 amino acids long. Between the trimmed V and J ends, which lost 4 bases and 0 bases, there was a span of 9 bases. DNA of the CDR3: TGTGCCAGCAGTTCCCGGGGATCGAACACCGGGGAGCTGTTTTTT. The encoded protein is CASSSRGSNTGELFF.

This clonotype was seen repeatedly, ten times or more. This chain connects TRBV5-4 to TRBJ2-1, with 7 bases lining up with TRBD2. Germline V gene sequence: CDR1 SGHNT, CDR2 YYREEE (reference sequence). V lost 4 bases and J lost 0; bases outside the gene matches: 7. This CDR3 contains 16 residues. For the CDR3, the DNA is TGTGCCAGCAGCATACGGGGGGAAAGCTCCTACAATGAGCAGTTCTTC. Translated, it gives CASSIRGESSYNEQFF.

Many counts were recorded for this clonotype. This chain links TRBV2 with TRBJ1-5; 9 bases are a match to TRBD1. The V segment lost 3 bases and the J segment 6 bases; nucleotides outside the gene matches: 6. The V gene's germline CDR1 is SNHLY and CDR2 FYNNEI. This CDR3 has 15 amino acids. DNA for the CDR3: TGTGCCAGCAGTGACGGGACAGGGTTCAGTCAGCCCCAGCATTTT. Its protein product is CASSDGTGFSQPQHF. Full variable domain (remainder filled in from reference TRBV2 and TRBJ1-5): EPEVTQTPSHQVTQMGQEVILRCVPISNHLYFYWYRQILGQKVEFLVSFYNNEISEKSEIFDDQFSVERPDGSNFTLKIRSTKLEDSAMYFCASSDGTGFSQPQHFGDGTRLSIL.

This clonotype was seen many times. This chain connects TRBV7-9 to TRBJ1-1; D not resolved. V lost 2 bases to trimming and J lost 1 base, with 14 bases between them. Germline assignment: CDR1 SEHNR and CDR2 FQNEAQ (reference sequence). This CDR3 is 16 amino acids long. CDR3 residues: CASSLSPGRRNTEAFF. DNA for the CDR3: TGTGCCAGCAGCTTATCCCCCGGACGAAGGAACACTGAAGCTTTCTTT.

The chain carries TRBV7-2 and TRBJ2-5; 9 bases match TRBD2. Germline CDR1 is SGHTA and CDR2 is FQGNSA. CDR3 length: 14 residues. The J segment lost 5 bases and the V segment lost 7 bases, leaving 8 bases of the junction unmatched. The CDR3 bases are TGTGCCAGCACCTCGCGGGGGGGCGGTGAGACCCAGTACTTC. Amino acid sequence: CASTSRGGGETQYF.

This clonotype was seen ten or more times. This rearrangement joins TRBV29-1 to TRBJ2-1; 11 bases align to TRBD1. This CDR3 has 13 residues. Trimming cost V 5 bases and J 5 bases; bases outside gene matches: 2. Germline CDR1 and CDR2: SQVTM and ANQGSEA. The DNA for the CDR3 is TGCAGCGTTCGGGACAGGGGGGACAATGAGCAGTTCTTC. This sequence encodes CSVRDRGDNEQFF.